The 22 T cell receptor beta chains listed next were all sequenced from one sample in a study of OX40 agonist ivuxolimab in advanced cancers. Receptors were amplified or captured by the immunoSEQ multiplex PCR assay. This is the immuneACCESS table as TCRdb keeps it, with only in-frame sequences that have V and J called. A part of the clones is gone; compared with another copy, unresolved V genes explain less than half, and the rest is unexplained. The sample table records more than 4,500 clones; 65% to 70% of these occur just once. The ten biggest clones cover roughly 69% of the sample. The material sequenced was CD4+ or CD8+ T cells sorted from blood, taken in a trial of the OX40 agonist ivuxolimab. Every receptor here comes from an adult with an advanced solid tumor such as melanoma, head and neck, liver or kidney cancer.

The chain combines TRBV18 with TRBJ2-7; 10 bases are a match to TRBD2. The length of the CDR3 is 13 residues. V trimming: 4 bases; J trimming: 4 bases; junction bases outside the gene matches: 1. Germline CDR1 and CDR2: KGHSH and LQKENI. CDR3 DNA: TGTGCCAGCTCACTAGCGGGAGGTTACGAGCAGTACTTC. Encoded protein: CASSLAGGYEQYF.

CDR3 residues: CASSPGPGTGDTQYF. DNA for the CDR3: TGTGCCAGCAGCCCCGGTCCCGGGACAGGGGATACGCAGTATTTT. The chain uses TRBV7-9 and TRBJ2-3; TRBD1 matches 9 bases. Germline CDR1 is SEHNR and CDR2 is FQNEAQ (reference sequence). J was trimmed by 6 bases and V by 5 bases; bases with no gene match: 9. The CDR3 runs 15 residues.

By share, this clone ranks as medium-sized. V gene TRBV10-2 combines with J gene TRBJ2-3; D gene unclear. V gave up 5 bases and J gave up 6 bases, with 12 bases separating them. CDR1 and CDR2 (germline): WSHSY, SAAADI. The CDR3 runs to 13 residues. In DNA, the CDR3 is TGCGCCAGCAGTTTGGCCCCTTGGGATACGCAGTATTTT. Encoded protein: CASSLAPWDTQYF.

This rearrangement joins TRBV27 to TRBJ2-1; a possible D gene is TRBD2 (7 bases). CDR1 is MNHEY and CDR2 is SMNVEV in the germline V gene (reference sequence). V lost 3 bases to trimming and J lost 6 bases, with 15 bases between them. The CDR3 is made up of 15 amino acids. The CDR3 loop reads CASSFGGGAVNEQFF. The CDR3, as DNA: TGTGCCAGCAGTTTTGGAGGGGGGGCCGTCAATGAGCAGTTCTTC.

This clone came up once. The V call is TRBV5-5, the J call TRBJ1-4, with D unresolved. CDR1 and CDR2 from the germline V gene are SGHKS and YYEKEE (reference sequence). Trimming took 0 bases from V and 3 from J, leaving 18 bases between them. CDR3 length: 18 amino acids. The CDR3 coding sequence is TGTGCCAGCAGCTTGGCCCCACGCAGCCGGAGCGCTAATGAAAAACTGTTTTTT. Encoded protein: CASSLAPRSRSANEKLFF.

By share of the sample, this clone is large. V usage is TRBV5-4 and J usage is TRBJ1-4; a weak D match, TRBD1 (5 bases). V lost 4 bases, J lost 5 bases, and 15 bases lay in between. CDR1 is SGHNT, CDR2 YYREEE, per germline (reference sequence). This CDR3 has 15 amino acids. CDR3 region: CASSPGDGGNEKLFF. CDR3 nucleotide sequence: TGTGCCAGCAGCCCCGGGGACGGAGGAAATGAAAAACTGTTTTTT.

This clone has only one observation. V is TRBV5-1 and J is TRBJ2-5; D not certain. V was pared by 5 bases and J by 2 bases, with 16 bases between. The V gene's germline CDR1 is SGHRS and CDR2 YFSETQ. This CDR3 spans 15 amino acids. The DNA for the CDR3 is TGCGCCAGCAGTCTTAGGGCTAACCGGCAAGAGACCCAGTACTTC. Translated: CASSLRANRQETQYF.

The chain recombines TRBV19 with TRBJ1-2; maybe TRBD1 (6 bases). Trimming took 8 bases from V and 4 from J, leaving 20 bases between them. Germline CDR1 and CDR2: LNHDA and SQIVND (reference sequence). The length of the CDR3 is 15 residues. The CDR3 loop reads CASSPRQGNFYGYTF. Written as DNA, the CDR3 is TGTGCCAGTTCCCCGAGGCAGGGGAACTTCTATGGCTACACCTTC.

The gene calls are TRBV27 and TRBJ2-3; D is undetermined. Germline CDR1 is MNHEY and CDR2 is SMNVEV (reference sequence). This CDR3 has 13 residues. V was trimmed by 5 bases and J by 3 bases, leaving 9 bases between them. The DNA for the CDR3 is TGTGCCAGCAGTCTTTCACAGACAGATACGCAGTATTTT. Translated, it gives CASSLSQTDTQYF.

The chain is built from TRBV19 and TRBJ2-3; TRBD2 agrees at 9 bases. The CDR3 covers 15 residues. Germline values: CDR1 LNHDA, CDR2 SQIVND (reference sequence). J gave up 3 bases and V 5 bases, and 6 bases lay outside the gene matches. The CDR3 protein is CASSSQAGGTDTQYF. The CDR3 DNA is TGTGCCAGTAGTTCCCAAGCGGGGGGAACAGATACGCAGTATTTT.

This clone has at least ten counts. The V and J genes are TRBV28 and TRBJ1-5; D not certain. Germline-derived CDR1 and CDR2 are MDHEN and SYDVKM. V shed 8 bases and J shed 7 bases, with 18 bases lying between them. The CDR3 length is 14 residues. The CDR3 nucleotides read TGTGCCAGCGGCTCGGGGTCTTTTCAGCAGCCCCAGCATTTT. Its translation is CASGSGSFQQPQHF.

This clone has more than one count but fewer than ten. V usage is TRBV9 and J usage is TRBJ2-5; D gene ambiguous. This CDR3 has 15 amino acids. V was trimmed by 2 bases and J by 0 bases, leaving 11 bases between them. CDR1 is SGDLS, CDR2 YYNGEE, per germline. CDR3 region: CASSVGGEYQETQYF. The CDR3 DNA reads as TGTGCCAGCAGCGTCGGCGGAGAGTACCAAGAGACCCAGTACTTC.

V is TRBV14 and J is TRBJ1-1; D unclear. The CDR3 loop spans 12 amino acids. V was clipped by 0 bases and J by 11 bases, with 10 bases between them. Germline lookup yields CDR1 SGHDN and CDR2 FVKESK. Here the CDR3 reads CASSQEDGRAFF. The CDR3 DNA is TGTGCCAGCAGCCAAGAGGATGGGCGCGCTTTCTTT.

This clone was found a few times. This chain links TRBV29-1 with TRBJ1-2; D remains ambiguous. The V and J ends lost 6 bases and 6 bases respectively, with 14 bases between them. Germline V lookup: CDR1 SQVTM, CDR2 ANQGSEA. There are 12 residues in the CDR3. CDR3 region: CSVPYWQNGYTF. Written as DNA, the CDR3 is TGCAGCGTACCGTACTGGCAGAATGGCTACACCTTC. Full variable domain (missing parts from reference TRBV29-1 and TRBJ1-2): SAVISQKPSRDICQRGTSLTIQCQVDSQVTMMFWYRQQPGQSLTLIATANQGSEATYESGFVIDKFPISRPNLTFSTLTVSNMSPEDSSIYLCSVPYWQNGYTFGSGTRLTVV.

The gene calls are TRBV6-6 and TRBJ1-2; D unclear. CDR3 length: 14 residues. CDR1 is MNHNY, CDR2 SVGAGI, per germline (reference sequence). V lost 1 base to trimming and J lost 2 bases, with 8 bases between them. CDR3 sequence reads: CASSYYDKNYGYTF. DNA for the CDR3: TGTGCCAGCAGTTACTATGACAAAAACTATGGCTACACCTTC.

The count of this clone is one. V and J are TRBV5-1 and TRBJ2-7; the match to TRBD2 covers 7 bases. The CDR3 spans 14 residues. Germline loops: CDR1 SGHRS, CDR2 YFSETQ. Trimming at V came to 4 bases and at J to 3 bases, leaving 7 bases not matched to a gene. As DNA, the CDR3 is TGCGCCAGCAGCCTCGGGGGACTATACTACGAGCAGTACTTC. It codes for CASSLGGLYYEQYF.

V is TRBV7-6 and J is TRBJ2-3; 8 bases agree with TRBD2. The V gene's germline CDR1 is SGHVS and CDR2 FNYEAQ. J gave up 2 bases and V 5 bases, and 12 bases lay outside the gene matches. The CDR3 runs to 17 residues. For the CDR3, the DNA is TGTGCCAGCAGCCCCCGGTGGAGCGGGGGTTACACAGATACGCAGTATTTT. It yields the protein CASSPRWSGGYTDTQYF.

A few counts support this clone. The rearrangement links TRBV9 to TRBJ2-3; 9 nucleotides align to TRBD2. This CDR3 contains 17 residues. Germline V gives CDR1 SGDLS, CDR2 YYNGEE. V dropped 4 bases and J dropped 5; count of bases not matched to a gene: 14. For the CDR3, the DNA is TGTGCCAGCAGCCATGCCTATGGCGGGGGGGCGGTAGATACGCAGTATTTT. Translated: CASSHAYGGGAVDTQYF.

The rearrangement links TRBV27 to TRBJ2-7, with D tentatively TRBD1 or TRBD2 (5 bases each). Trimming removed 6 bases from V and 0 bases from J, with 15 bases in between. Germline V gene sequence: CDR1 MNHEY, CDR2 SMNVEV (reference sequence). CDR3 length: 15 amino acids. The CDR3: CASSSPGTGSYEQYF. CDR3 nucleotide sequence: TGTGCCAGCAGCTCACCAGGGACGGGCTCCTACGAGCAGTACTTC.

The chain recombines TRBV9 with TRBJ2-1, with TRBD2 matching 8 bases. With 0 bases clipped from V and 3 bases from J, the junction kept 8 bases outside the gene matches. CDR1 is SGDLS and CDR2 is YYNGEE in the germline V gene. The CDR3 spans 17 residues. This CDR3 reads CASSVVGRGANYNEQFF. DNA of the CDR3: TGTGCCAGCAGCGTAGTGGGGCGGGGGGCTAACTACAATGAGCAGTTCTTC.

This sequence joins TRBV5-1 and TRBJ1-3; 7 bases are shared with TRBD1. The CDR3 runs 17 residues. CDR1 and CDR2 (germline): SGHRS, YFSETQ. J was trimmed by 4 bases and V by 7 bases; bases with no gene match: 17. The CDR3 sequence: CASVPEARQGSGNTIYF. CDR3 coding DNA: TGCGCCAGCGTTCCCGAGGCCCGACAGGGATCGGGAAACACCATATATTTT.

The chain couples TRBV25-1 to TRBJ2-7; D not resolved. V lost 2 bases and J lost 7, with 6 bases in between. The length of the CDR3 is 11 residues. Germline-derived CDR1 and CDR2 are MGHDK and SYGVNS. CDR3 amino acids: CASSERWEQYF. Written as DNA, the CDR3 is TGTGCCAGCAGTGAACGGTGGGAGCAGTACTTC.